These T cell receptor beta chains were read from a single sample in a study of cytomegalovirus exposure and HLA in healthy donors. Clones were read by immunoSEQ multiplex PCR, and TCRdb kept only the in-frame ones, dropping some. The sample has 100,000 to 150,000 clones, roughly 80% seen once. The sequenced material came from PBMCs. The receptor set was obtained from an older woman in good health and CMV-seronegative. Each CDR3 is given with its conserved first and last residue. A D gene is named only where the DNA matches it firmly. Some rows have no size entry. The others give once, few or many, or a class for an expanded clone.

size | J | V | D | CDR3 | DNA
. | TRBJ1-1 | TRBV25-1 | . | CASSEWQGLNTEAFF | TGTGCCAGCAGTGAATGGCAGGGCCTGAACACTGAAGCTTTCTTT
few | TRBJ2-3 | TRBV7-9 | TRBD2 | CASSPAGAPDTQYF | TGTGCCAGCAGCCCAGCGGGGGCCCCAGATACGCAGTATTTT
. | TRBJ2-1 | TRBV7-3 | . | CASSLPEGQARGEDYNEQFF | TGTGCCAGCAGCTTACCAGAGGGACAGGCCCGGGGGGAAGACTACAATGAGCAGTTCTTC
. | TRBJ1-5 | TRBV19 | TRBD1 | CASSIYGTGEGPQHF | TGTGCCAGTAGTATATATGGGACAGGGGAAGGGCCCCAGCATTTT
. | TRBJ1-5 | TRBV7-9 | . | CASSLSPHRDSNQPQHF | TGTGCCAGCAGCTTATCCCCTCACAGGGATAGCAATCAGCCCCAGCATTTT
. | TRBJ2-1 | TRBV13 | TRBD2 | CASSPDIPGLAGIYEQFF | TGTGCCAGCAGCCCGGATATACCGGGACTAGCGGGAATCTATGAGCAGTTCTTC
. | TRBJ2-7 | TRBV7-3 | TRBD2 | CASSLTRTSGGEQYF | TGTGCCAGCAGCTTAACCAGGACTAGCGGGGGCGAGCAGTACTTC
. | TRBJ2-7 | TRBV5-1 | . | CASSSPGLVYEQYF | TGCGCCAGCAGCTCCCCGGGACTGGTCTACGAGCAGTACTTC
. | TRBJ1-2 | TRBV7-8 | . | CASSSRERGYTF | TGTGCCAGCAGCAGTCGGGAACGTGGCTACACCTTC
. | TRBJ1-1 | TRBV6-6 | TRBD1 | CASSRQGTTEAFF | TGTGCCAGCAGCCGACAGGGGACCACTGAAGCTTTCTTT
. | TRBJ1-3 | TRBV18 | . | CASSQSGQSVSGNTIYF | TGTGCCAGCTCCCAAAGCGGACAGTCCGTCTCTGGAAACACCATATATTTT
. | TRBJ1-3 | TRBV6-1 | TRBD1 | CASSDGTVGNTIYF | TGTGCCAGCAGTGACGGGACAGTCGGAAACACCATATATTTT
. | TRBJ2-1 | TRBV7-9 | . | CASSPRGLFSYNEQFF | TGTGCCAGCAGCCCCAGGGGCCTGTTCTCCTACAATGAGCAGTTCTTC
. | TRBJ2-7 | TRBV28 | . | CASAVGGALREQYF | TGTGCCAGCGCCGTAGGGGGGGCCCTTCGGGAGCAGTACTTC
. | TRBJ1-3 | TRBV9 | . | CAWGGIEAPGTAHSGNTIYF | TGTGCCTGGGGGGGCATTGAGGCTCCCGGGACTGCGCACTCTGGAAACACCATATATTTT
. | TRBJ2-2 | TRBV7-6 | TRBD2 | CASSLEYSGANTGELFF | TGTGCCAGCAGCCTAGAGTACAGCGGGGCCAACACCGGGGAGCTGTTTTTT
. | TRBJ2-7 | TRBV19 | TRBD1 | CASSKSWTGSYEQYF | TGTGCCAGTAGTAAGAGTTGGACAGGGAGCTACGAGCAGTACTTC